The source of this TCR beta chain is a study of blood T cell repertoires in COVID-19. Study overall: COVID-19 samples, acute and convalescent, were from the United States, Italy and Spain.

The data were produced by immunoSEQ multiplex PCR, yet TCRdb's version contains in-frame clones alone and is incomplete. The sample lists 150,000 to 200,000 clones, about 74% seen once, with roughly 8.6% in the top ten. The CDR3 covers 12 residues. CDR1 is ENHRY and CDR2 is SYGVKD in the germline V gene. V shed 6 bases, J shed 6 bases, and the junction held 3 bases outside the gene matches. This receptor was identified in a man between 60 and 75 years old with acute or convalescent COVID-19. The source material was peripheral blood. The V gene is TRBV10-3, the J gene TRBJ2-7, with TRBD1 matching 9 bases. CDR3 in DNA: TGTGCCATCAGGACGGACAGGGGCGAGCAGTACTTC. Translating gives CAIRTDRGEQYF.